The 12 T cell receptor beta chains below all came from one sample that was sequenced in a study of regulatory T cells in long-lasting Graves disease. Time point defined: newly diagnosed GD, antithyroid drugs for less than 3 months. Isolated PBMC RNA provided the starting material for the TCR library. In building TCR beta libraries, iRepertoire HTBI primers were used together with Arm-PCR of CDR3 regions. TCRdb called the multiplex PCR reads again in MiXCR, with one record for every CDR3 protein. Among about 560,000 distinct CDR3 sequences listed, roughly 15% were seen once. These same records also appear under a second study, on T cells in Graves' hyperthyroidism and ophthalmopathy.

The input for sequencing was peripheral blood mononuclear cells (PBMCs), taken at new diagnosis, from a patient treated with antithyroid drugs. These receptor sequences come from a man younger than 35 with Graves disease.

The chain joins TRBV11-2 to TRBJ1-3; D gene unclear. V was cut by 1 base and J by 0 bases, with 10 bases left in between. Germline CDR1 is SGHAT and CDR2 is FQNNGV. This CDR3 is 16 amino acids long. The CDR3 here is CASSLARPSSGNTIYF. The CDR3 nucleotides read TGTGCCAGCAGCTTAGCACGCCCGAGCTCTGGAAACACCATATATTTT.

This chain connects TRBV5-1 to TRBJ1-1; TRBD1 is a possible D gene (5 bases). This CDR3 spans 16 amino acids. CDR1 and CDR2 from the germline V gene are SGHRS and YFSETQ. The ends were cut back, 2 bases at V and 4 bases at J, with 18 bases in the middle. The CDR3 DNA is TGCGCCAGCAGCTTCGGCCATCAGGGCGGGGGCACTGAAGCTTTCTTT. Residues: CASSFGHQGGGTEAFF.

The rearrangement joins TRBV29-1 to TRBJ2-1, with D unresolved. Germline V gives CDR1 SQVTM, CDR2 ANQGSEA. Trimming shortened V by 4 bases and J by 5 bases, and 18 bases separated the two germline ends. This CDR3 spans 15 amino acids. The CDR3 DNA sequence: TGCAGCGTTGTATGGCACCTCGGGTCGAACAATGAGCAGTTCTTC. Its translation is CSVVWHLGSNNEQFF.

In its sample, this clonotype was seen many times. The genes are TRBV7-9 and TRBJ2-7, with TRBD1 identical over 8 bases. Germline V gives CDR1 SEHNR, CDR2 FQNEAQ (reference sequence). V lost 1 base, J lost 3 bases, and 5 bases stayed unmatched. The CDR3 has 15 amino acids. Here the CDR3 DNA reads TGTGCCAGCAGCTTAGGAGGGACAGGACTCTACGAGCAGTACTTC. It yields the protein CASSLGGTGLYEQYF. The whole variable domain, remainder taken from reference TRBV7-9 and TRBJ2-7, is DTGVSQNPRHKITKRGQNVTFRCDPISEHNRLYWYRQTLGQGPEFLTYFQNEAQLEKSRLLSDRFSAERPKGSFSTLEIQRTEQGDSAMYLCASSLGGTGLYEQYFGPGTRLTVT.

There are a few counts of this clonotype. The chain uses TRBV27 and TRBJ2-3; D is unresolved. Trimming shortened V by 6 bases and J by 5 bases, and 9 bases separated the two germline ends. The length of the CDR3 is 12 residues. Looked up from germline, CDR1 is MNHEY and CDR2 is SMNVEV (reference sequence). The CDR3 loop is CASSYPGDTQYF. Here the CDR3 DNA reads TGTGCCAGCAGCTACCCAGGAGATACGCAGTATTTT.

The sample holds many counts of this clonotype. This chain connects TRBV28 to TRBJ2-5; a possible D gene is TRBD2 (5 bases). The CDR3 sequence is 15 residues long. The V and J ends lost 6 bases and 2 bases respectively, with 16 bases between them. Germline values: CDR1 MDHEN, CDR2 SYDVKM. CDR3: CASSSTGLGQETQYF. Written as DNA, the CDR3 is TGTGCCAGCAGCTCCACTGGACTGGGACAAGAGACCCAGTACTTC.

This clonotype came up a few times. The chain links TRBV13 to TRBJ2-1; 8 nucleotides agree with TRBD1. This CDR3 region has 14 residues. Unmatched junction bases numbered 10, after V lost 5 bases and J lost 10 bases. Germline V lookup: CDR1 PRHDT, CDR2 FYEKMQ (reference sequence). The DNA of the CDR3 is TGTGCCAGCAGCCCGGGACAGGCCGGCTCGGAGCAGTTCTTC. Its protein product is CASSPGQAGSEQFF.

This clonotype was detected only a few times. The V call is TRBV7-9, the J call TRBJ2-1, with 7 bases lining up with TRBD2. V lost 3 bases to trimming and J lost 8 bases; unmatched junction nucleotides: 19. The germline V gene has CDR1 SEHNR and CDR2 FQNEAQ (reference sequence). CDR3 length: 18 amino acids. The CDR3 here is CASSFPRALAWTPHEQFF. The CDR3 DNA reads TGTGCCAGCAGCTTCCCCCGGGCACTAGCGTGGACCCCACATGAGCAGTTCTTC. Using reference TRBV7-9 and TRBJ2-1 for the parts outside the CDR3, the full variable domain is DTGVSQNPRHKITKRGQNVTFRCDPISEHNRLYWYRQTLGQGPEFLTYFQNEAQLEKSRLLSDRFSAERPKGSFSTLEIQRTEQGDSAMYLCASSFPRALAWTPHEQFFGPGTRLTVL.

The chain is built from TRBV7-9 and TRBJ2-1, with D tentatively TRBD1 (6 bases). The J call may be in error: the DNA end matches TRBJ2-3 better. The germline gives CDR1 SEHNR, CDR2 FQNEAQ (reference sequence). The CDR3 loop spans 17 amino acids. Here the CDR3 DNA reads TGTGCCAGCACCCCAGAGCAGGGGAGTACCCCACAGTATACGCAGTATTTT. It yields the protein CASTPEQGSTPQYTQYF.

This clonotype was recorded at least ten times. The chain is built from TRBV6-1 and TRBJ2-3; TRBD2 matches 9 bases. The V gene end was trimmed by 3 bases and the J gene end by 3 bases; junction bases not matched to a gene: 10. The CDR3 length is 17 residues. Germline CDR1 and CDR2: MNHNS and SASEGT. CDR3 nucleotide sequence: TGTGCCAGCAGTGACAGTAATGCGGGAGGGCCGACAGATACGCAGTATTTT. It translates to CASSDSNAGGPTDTQYF.

The chain combines TRBV3-1 with TRBJ2-2; D unclear. Germline values: CDR1 LGHDT, CDR2 YNNKEL (reference sequence). V shed 0 bases and J shed 2 bases, with 7 bases lying between them. The CDR3 runs 15 residues. CDR3 DNA sequence: TGTGCCAGCAGCCAAGATGGATTCAACACCGGGGAGCTGTTTTTT. It codes for CASSQDGFNTGELFF.

Details on this clonotype: This sequence may be a read error, since a much larger clone differs from it by one base. V usage is TRBV5-1 and J usage is TRBJ1-1, with D possibly matching TRBD1 (6 bases). Germline V gives CDR1 SGHRS, CDR2 YFSETQ. This CDR3 contains 13 residues. CDR3 DNA: TGCACCAGCAGCTTGGGGACAAGCCTAGAAGCTTTCTTT. Translated, it gives CTSSLGTSLEAFF.